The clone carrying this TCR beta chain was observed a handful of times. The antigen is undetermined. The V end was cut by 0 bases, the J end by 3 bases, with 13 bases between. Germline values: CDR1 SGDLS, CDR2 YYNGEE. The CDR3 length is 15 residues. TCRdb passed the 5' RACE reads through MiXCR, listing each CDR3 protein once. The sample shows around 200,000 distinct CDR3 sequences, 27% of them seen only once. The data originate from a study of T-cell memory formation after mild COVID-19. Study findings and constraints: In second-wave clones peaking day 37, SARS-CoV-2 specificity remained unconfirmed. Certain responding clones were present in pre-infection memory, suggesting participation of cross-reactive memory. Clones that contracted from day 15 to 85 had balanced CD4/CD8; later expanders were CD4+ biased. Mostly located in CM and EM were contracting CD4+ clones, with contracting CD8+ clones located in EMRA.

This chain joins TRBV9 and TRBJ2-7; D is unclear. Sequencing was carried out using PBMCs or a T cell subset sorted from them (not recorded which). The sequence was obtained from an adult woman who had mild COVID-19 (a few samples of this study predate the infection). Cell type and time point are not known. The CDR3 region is CASSVASRMDYEQYF. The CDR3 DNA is TGTGCCAGCAGCGTAGCATCCAGGATGGACTACGAGCAGTACTTC.